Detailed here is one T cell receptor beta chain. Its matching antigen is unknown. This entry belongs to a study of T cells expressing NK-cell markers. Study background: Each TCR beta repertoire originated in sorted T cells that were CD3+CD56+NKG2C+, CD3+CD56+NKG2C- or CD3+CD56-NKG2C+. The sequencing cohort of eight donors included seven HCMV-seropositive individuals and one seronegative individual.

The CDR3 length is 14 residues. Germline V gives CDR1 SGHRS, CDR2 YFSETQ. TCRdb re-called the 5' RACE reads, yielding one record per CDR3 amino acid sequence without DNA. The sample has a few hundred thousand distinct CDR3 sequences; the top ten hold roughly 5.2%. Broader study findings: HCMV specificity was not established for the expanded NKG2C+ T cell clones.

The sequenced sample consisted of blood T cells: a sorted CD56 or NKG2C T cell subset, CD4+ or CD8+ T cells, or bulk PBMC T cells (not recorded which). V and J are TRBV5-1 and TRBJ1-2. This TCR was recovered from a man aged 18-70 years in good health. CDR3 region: CASSWGRTPYGYTF.